A single T cell receptor beta chain is shown here with its context. Its binding antigen is unknown. The record has no base qualities; no much larger clone is one base away. The data derive from a study of PD-1 blockade in classical Hodgkin lymphoma (TCRdb year 2020). Describing the broader study: Nivolumab dosing was 3 mg/kg intravenously every 2 weeks, continuing until either disease progression or unacceptable toxicity. A peripheral blood immune signature of response to PD-1 blockade in classical Hodgkin lymphoma was defined using TCR beta sequencing and CyTOF.

This specimen's time point label, interpreted: cycle 1 day 1 (C1D1), immediately before nivolumab initiation. All trial patients had relapsed after autologous stem cell transplantation, with cohorts A, B and C differing in prior brentuximab vedotin exposure. The trial cohort comprised a few dozen patients with relapsed/refractory classical Hodgkin lymphoma whose best overall responses were complete response, partial response or progressive disease. In the multi-cohort phase II CheckMate 205 trial, trial patients received single-agent nivolumab. An independent review committee assessed best overall response using the 2007 International Working Group response criteria. Trial PBMCs were collected just before the start of nivolumab (C1D1) and during therapy at cycle 2 day 1 and cycle 4 day 1. Peripheral blood was collected in 8 mL Vacutainer Cell Preparation Tubes, from which PBMCs were isolated by centrifugation and then cryopreserved.

According to the germline V gene, CDR1 reads SNHLY and CDR2 reads FYNNEI. V and J lose 2 bases and 2 bases, and a span of 7 bases separates them. The CDR3 spans 14 residues, from the cysteine through the phenylalanine. The sequence is cut down to CDR3 DNA, 42 bases in frame from base 1. General findings and caveats noted by the study authors: Baseline diversity similar to that of newly diagnosed patients was observed in trial patients achieving complete response, whereas significantly lower diversity was observed in partial responders and progressors. Baseline TCR diversity was reported as lower in newly diagnosed patients than in healthy donors, and lower still in relapsed/refractory patients. The study was restricted to a single clinical trial cohort, and the causes of repertoire differences, possibly disease activity or prior therapy, were left undefined. Patients starting nivolumab less than 1 year after ASCT had lower diversity and were excluded from later analyses to avoid confounding by immune reconstitution. CD4+ but not CD8+ TCR diversity rose significantly by C4D1 (p=0.0027 vs p=0.16), most apparent in complete responders (p=0.02).

Genomic DNA was isolated using the Qiagen DNeasy kit from unsorted PBMCs as well as from negatively selected CD4+ and CD8+ fractions. TCR beta CDR3 regions were amplified by immunoSEQ multiplex PCR using primers annealing to V and J segments. Amplification bias was minimized using a synthetic immune receptor repertoire, and residual bias was removed computationally after sequencing. The paper's data handling went like this. Custom Python scripts were used to quantify repertoire diversity as the Shannon entropy index. Unsorted, CD4+ and CD8+ repertoires were examined separately, except in combined analyses, for which CD4+ and CD8+ sequences were merged in silico. Clonal expansion was defined as a frequency increase of at least 2-fold after treatment compared with C1D1, and clones undetected at baseline were assigned a pseudocount of 0.5. Clones with 0 or 1 copy at C1D1 were defined as singleton clones, while clones with 2 or more copies were defined as non-singleton clones. Clones expanded in unsorted samples were annotated as CD4+, CD8+ or unknown by matching protein sequences in sorted samples from the same patient. Diversity changes from C1D1 to C4D1 were tested in paired samples using Wilcoxon tests. What TCRdb holds here is the immuneACCESS table cut down to in-frame rearrangements. Part of the clones is not present; checked against another copy, under half of the missing clones reflect an unresolved V gene, and the others are unexplained. V, J and clone size reflect that table, while D and trimming were determined from the DNA. This sample comprises tens of thousands of clones, approximately 74% of them detected only once. The ten largest clones represent about 18% of the sample.

This receptor was obtained from a human donor with classical Hodgkin lymphoma. The sample here was peripheral blood mononuclear cells (PBMCs), taken at baseline. The sequence links TRBV2 to TRBJ1-5, with no confidently assigned D gene. The encoded CDR3 is CASSETAGNQPQHF. The DNA sequence is TGTGCCAGCAGTGAAACAGCCGGCAATCAGCCCCAGCATTTT. Joined to the reference TRBV2 and TRBJ1-5 proteins, this CDR3 gives the full variable domain: EPEVTQTPSHQVTQMGQEVILRCVPISNHLYFYWYRQILGQKVEFLVSFYNNEISEKSEIFDDQFSVERPDGSNFTLKIRSTKLEDSAMYFCASSETAGNQPQHFGDGTRLSIL.